One and the same sample provided the 29 T cell receptor beta chains below, sequenced in a study of blood T cell repertoires in COVID-19. Sequencing was performed with immunoSEQ multiplex PCR; in TCRdb, only in-frame clones are kept and a portion is missing. The sample shows about 310,000 clones, about nine tenths of them seen only once. Sequenced material: peripheral blood. These TCRs come from a man aged 50-60 years with active or convalescent COVID-19.

The chain recombines TRBV5-6 with TRBJ2-7, with D perhaps TRBD1 (7 bases). Trimming took 5 bases from V and 3 from J, leaving 12 bases between them. The CDR3 runs to 13 residues. In germline, CDR1 is SGHDT, CDR2 YYEEEE. CDR3 protein: CASSWGDSYEQYF. The CDR3 nucleotides are TGTGCCAGCAGTTGGGGGGACAGCTACGAGCAGTACTTC.

Notes on this clone: At the DNA level, this CDR3 is encoded by other sequences in the same sample as well. This chain connects TRBV30 to TRBJ2-3; D may be TRBD1 (5 bases). This CDR3 comprises 13 residues. The germline CDR1 and CDR2 sequences are GTSNPN and SVGIG (reference sequence). The V end lost 0 bases, the J end lost 1 base, and 5 bases lay between the germline ends. The CDR3, as DNA: TGTGCCTGGAGTGTAGGGGGCACAGATACGCAGTATTTT. It is translated as CAWSVGGTDTQYF.

This chain joins TRBV27 and TRBJ2-3, with a weak D call TRBD1 (6 bases). This CDR3 has 13 amino acids. Germline loops: CDR1 MNHEY, CDR2 SMNVEV (reference sequence). V was shortened by 3 bases and J by 6 bases, with 10 bases between the two germline ends. The CDR3 region has the DNA TGTGCCAGCAGTTTCACCCAGGGGGATACGCAGTATTTT. Translated: CASSFTQGDTQYF.

This chain joins TRBV27 and TRBJ1-2, with 7 nucleotides matching TRBD1. Germline V gene sequence: CDR1 MNHEY, CDR2 SMNVEV (reference sequence). J gave up 2 bases and V 8 bases, and 5 bases lay outside the gene matches. This CDR3 comprises 13 residues. The DNA for the CDR3 is TGTGCCAGCGGGCGACAGGGCAACTATGGCTACACCTTC. Translation: CASGRQGNYGYTF.

V usage is TRBV2 and J usage is TRBJ2-2; D possibly corresponds to TRBD2 (6 bases). This CDR3 comprises 15 residues. V was shortened by 6 bases and J by 0 bases, with 11 bases between the two germline ends. Germline CDR1 SNHLY, CDR2 FYNNEI. DNA of the CDR3: TGTGCCAGCAGGATAGCGGAGACGAACACCGGGGAGCTGTTTTTT. Amino acids: CASRIAETNTGELFF.

This clone was recorded a few times. The chain employs TRBV6-6 and TRBJ2-5; 8 nucleotides line up with TRBD1. This CDR3 contains 12 residues. Germline CDR1 is MNHNY and CDR2 is SVGAGI (reference sequence). J gave up 5 bases and V 10 bases, and 6 bases lay outside the gene matches. The CDR3 sequence is CAIATGEETQYF. CDR3 coding DNA: TGTGCCATCGCGACAGGGGAGGAGACCCAGTACTTC.

This chain joins TRBV28 and TRBJ2-1, with a weak D call TRBD1 (7 bases). The germline CDR1 and CDR2 sequences are MDHEN and SYDVKM. This CDR3 region has 14 residues. CDR3: CVAVNRGGVNEQFF. The DNA for the CDR3 is TGTGTGGCTGTGAACAGGGGAGGAGTAAATGAGCAGTTCTTC.

The table lists this clone with a few counts. The chain couples TRBV9 to TRBJ1-3; the D gene is possibly TRBD1 (5 bases). With 3 bases removed from V and 0 bases from J, the gap between germline ends came to 10 bases. CDR1 is SGDLS and CDR2 is YYNGEE in the germline V gene. The CDR3 sequence is 15 residues long. As DNA, the CDR3 is TGTGCCAGCAGCGCTTCAGGGTTCTCTGGAAACACCATATATTTT. It encodes CASSASGFSGNTIYF.

V usage is TRBV5-6 and J usage is TRBJ2-1, with 9 bases matching TRBD2. CDR1 is SGHDT and CDR2 is YYEEEE in the germline V gene. The V and J ends lost 3 bases and 4 bases, in that order; junction bases with no gene match: 5. The CDR3 has 15 residues. The CDR3 here is CASSSGLAPYNEQFF. For the CDR3, the DNA is TGTGCCAGCAGCTCGGGACTAGCTCCTTACAATGAGCAGTTCTTC.

The chain is built from TRBV12-3 or TRBV12-4 and TRBJ1-1; 7 positions agree with TRBD1. The CDR3 has 13 residues. The V gene end was trimmed by 6 bases and the J gene end by 5 bases; junction bases not matched to a gene: 6. The CDR3: CASSTGTVTEAFF. The CDR3 coding sequence is TGTGCCAGCAGCACCGGGACAGTAACTGAAGCTTTCTTT.

CDR3 DNA: TGTGCCAGCAGCCTCGATACAAACTATGGCTACACCTTC. Its translation: CASSLDTNYGYTF. The V and J genes are TRBV2 and TRBJ1-2; the D is unclear. Trimming removed 6 bases from V and 2 bases from J, with 10 bases in between. CDR3 length equals 13 residues. Germline CDR1 SNHLY, CDR2 FYNNEI. Full variable domain (missing parts from reference TRBV2 and TRBJ1-2): EPEVTQTPSHQVTQMGQEVILRCVPISNHLYFYWYRQILGQKVEFLVSFYNNEISEKSEIFDDQFSVERPDGSNFTLKIRSTKLEDSAMYFCASSLDTNYGYTFGSGTRLTVV.

The V gene is TRBV5-1, the J gene TRBJ1-1; perhaps TRBD1 as D (5 bases). This CDR3 is built from 14 residues. Germline-derived CDR1 and CDR2 are SGHRS and YFSETQ. V gave up 5 bases and J gave up 2 bases, with 13 bases separating them. CDR3 DNA: TGCGCCAGCAGTAGGACAACAGCTAACACTGAAGCTTTCTTT. Protein: CASSRTTANTEAFF.

CDR3 region: CASSLNLLMGTYSPNEQFF. CDR3 bases: TGTGCCAGCAGCTTAAATTTACTAATGGGGACTTACTCCCCGAATGAGCAGTTCTTC. The V call is TRBV7-2, the J call TRBJ2-1; D perhaps matches TRBD2 (6 bases). The CDR3 runs 19 residues. Per the germline V gene, CDR1 is SGHTA and CDR2 is FQGNSA. Trimming pared 2 bases from V and 7 bases from J, leaving 27 bases between.

This chain joins TRBV7-2 and TRBJ2-5; TRBD1 might be the D (6 bases). V lost 5 bases to trimming and J lost 5 bases, with 12 bases between them. Germline lookup yields CDR1 SGHTA and CDR2 FQGNSA. CDR3 length equals 13 residues. The CDR3 sequence is CASSRGGGETQYF. In nucleotides, the CDR3 is TGTGCCAGCAGCAGAGGGGGTGGGGAGACCCAGTACTTC. Supplemented by reference TRBV7-2 and TRBJ2-5, the full variable domain reads GAGVSQSPSNKVTEKGKDVELRCDPISGHTALYWYRQSLGQGLEFLIYFQGNSAPDKSGLPSDRFSAERTGGSVSTLTIQRTQQEDSAVYLCASSRGGGETQYFGPGTRLLVL.

The rearrangement uses TRBV28 and TRBJ1-4; no firm D call. V shed 0 bases and J shed 5 bases, with 13 bases lying between them. CDR1 is MDHEN and CDR2 is SYDVKM in the germline V gene. This CDR3 region has 16 residues. The CDR3 here is CASSLWEGGRNEKLFF. The CDR3 DNA reads TGTGCCAGCAGTTTATGGGAGGGTGGGAGGAATGAAAAACTGTTTTTT.

The chain carries TRBV7-9 and TRBJ1-2, with a possible D match to TRBD1 (6 bases). The V end was cut by 10 bases, the J end by 8 bases, with 20 bases between. Germline CDR1 reads SEHNR; CDR2 reads FQNEAQ (reference sequence). This CDR3 has 13 amino acids. For the CDR3, the DNA is TGTGCCACCCAAAACAACAGGGAAGGCGGCTACACCTTC. Its translation is CATQNNREGGYTF.

The chain is built from TRBV19 and TRBJ1-1; the D gene is possibly TRBD1 (6 bases). V was pared by 5 bases and J by 5 bases, with 18 bases between. Germline V CDR1 and CDR2: LNHDA, SQIVND (reference sequence). This CDR3 region has 15 residues. The CDR3 sequence: CASSQTYREGTEAFF. Here the CDR3 DNA reads TGTGCCAGTAGTCAAACCTACAGGGAAGGAACTGAAGCTTTCTTT.

The CDR3 protein is CASSVEAGGVNSPLHF. DNA for the CDR3: TGTGCCAGCAGCGTAGAGGCAGGGGGCGTAAATTCACCCCTCCACTTT. This rearrangement joins TRBV9 to TRBJ1-6, with 8 bases identical to TRBD1. Germline values: CDR1 SGDLS, CDR2 YYNGEE. CDR3 length: 16 amino acids. V shed 0 bases, J shed 7 bases, and the junction held 6 bases outside the gene matches.

This chain uses TRBV6-5 with TRBJ1-1; D call uncertain. V lost 9 bases to trimming and J lost 1 base, with 9 bases between them. The CDR3 consists of 12 residues. The germline V gene has CDR1 MNHEY and CDR2 SVGAGI. CDR3 protein: CASGRQNTEAFF. As DNA, the CDR3 is TGTGCCAGTGGCAGGCAGAACACTGAAGCTTTCTTT.

This clone was observed a single time. As DNA, the CDR3 is TGCGCCAGCAGCCAAGACCCTAAACGGTTTAACTACGAGCAGTACTTC. The encoded protein is CASSQDPKRFNYEQYF. The rearrangement links TRBV4-3 to TRBJ2-7, with unresolved D. Germline V gives CDR1 LGHNA, CDR2 YSLEER. Trimming stripped 0 bases from V and 3 bases from J, with 15 bases between. The CDR3 extends over 16 amino acids.

The CDR3 DNA is TGTGCCAGTAGTATGAGAAACAGGGGTGTCTACGAGCAGTACTTC. Translated, it gives CASSMRNRGVYEQYF. The chain is built from TRBV19 and TRBJ2-7, with TRBD1 matching 7 bases. From germline, CDR1 is LNHDA and CDR2 SQIVND (reference sequence). This CDR3 is built from 15 residues. V shed 3 bases and J 3 bases; nucleotides not matched to a gene: 8.

CDR3 protein: CASSPRGGAGDTQYF. As DNA, the CDR3 is TGTGCCAGCTCACCACGCGGGGGGGCAGGAGATACGCAGTATTTT. V and J are TRBV18 and TRBJ2-3; 9 nucleotides agree with TRBD2. V lost 1 base, J lost 5 bases, and 4 bases stayed unmatched. Per the germline V gene, CDR1 is KGHSH and CDR2 is LQKENI. This CDR3 comprises 15 residues. Full variable domain (outside the CDR3, taken from reference TRBV18 and TRBJ2-3): NAGVMQNPRHLVRRRGQEARLRCSPMKGHSHVYWYRQLPEEGLKFMVYLQKENIIDESGMPKERFSAEFPKEGPSILRIQQVVRGDSAAYFCASSPRGGAGDTQYFGPGTRLTVL.

The chain carries TRBV18 and TRBJ2-2, with TRBD1 as a possible D gene (6 bases). V was clipped by 5 bases and J by 4 bases, with 11 bases between them. The germline gives CDR1 KGHSH, CDR2 LQKENI. There are 14 residues in the CDR3. CDR3 sequence: CASSDGQLTGELFF. CDR3 DNA sequence: TGTGCCAGCTCAGACGGACAGCTCACCGGGGAGCTGTTTTTT.

The chain joins TRBV7-6 to TRBJ1-1, with 7 bases matching TRBD1. The CDR3 contains 15 residues. Germline V gene data show CDR1 as SGHVS and CDR2 as FNYEAQ. Unmatched junction bases numbered 8, after V lost 6 bases and J lost 1 base. Here the CDR3 DNA reads TGTGCCAGCAGACCTCAGACAGGGTCGAACACTGAAGCTTTCTTT. The encoded protein is CASRPQTGSNTEAFF.

The chain combines TRBV7-2 with TRBJ2-5; TRBD1 matches 9 bases. The CDR3 totals 16 residues. Germline values: CDR1 SGHTA, CDR2 FQGNSA. V dropped 5 bases and J dropped 5; count of bases not matched to a gene: 12. The CDR3 protein is CASSQFPGQGGETQYF. The CDR3 coding sequence is TGTGCCAGCAGCCAATTCCCGGGACAGGGAGGCGAGACCCAGTACTTC. Combining the CDR3 with reference TRBV7-2 and TRBJ2-5 gives the whole variable domain GAGVSQSPSNKVTEKGKDVELRCDPISGHTALYWYRQSLGQGLEFLIYFQGNSAPDKSGLPSDRFSAERTGGSVSTLTIQRTQQEDSAVYLCASSQFPGQGGETQYFGPGTRLLVL.

The rearrangement joins TRBV5-1 to TRBJ1-2, with TRBD1 matching over 10 bases. This CDR3 is built from 17 residues. CDR1 is SGHRS, CDR2 YFSETQ, per germline. V gave up 4 bases and J gave up 7 bases; unmatched junction bases: 16. The CDR3 here is CASSRGTGALGAIGYTF. DNA for the CDR3: TGCGCCAGCAGCCGCGGGACAGGGGCGTTGGGCGCTATTGGCTACACCTTC.

V and J are TRBV9 and TRBJ2-3; possible D gene TRBD2, 6 bases. This CDR3 region has 15 residues. V was pared by 4 bases and J by 1 base, with 13 bases between. The germline CDR1 and CDR2 sequences are SGDLS and YYNGEE. The CDR3 DNA follows: TGTGCCAGCAGCCCTCGGGAGAGGGGCACAGATACGCAGTATTTT. Encoded protein: CASSPRERGTDTQYF.

This chain joins TRBV10-3 and TRBJ2-5, with a tentative D call TRBD1 (6 bases). The CDR3 has 17 residues. The ends were cut back, 4 bases at V and 3 bases at J, with 21 bases in the middle. CDR1 ENHRY and CDR2 SYGVKD come from the germline V gene. The DNA for the CDR3 is TGTGCCATCAGTGGGGGACGAAAGGGGGACGGAAAAGAGACCCAGTACTTC. It specifies CAISGGRKGDGKETQYF.

In the case of this clone: Other DNA sequences in the sample encode the same CDR3. This chain connects TRBV14 to TRBJ2-1; 11 bases are a match to TRBD1. V dropped 2 bases and J dropped 5; count of bases not matched to a gene: 5. Germline lookup yields CDR1 SGHDN and CDR2 FVKESK. This CDR3 spans 16 amino acids. The CDR3 coding sequence is TGTGCCAGCAGCCAAATCCCGGGACAGGGGGACAATGAGCAGTTCTTC. Translating gives CASSQIPGQGDNEQFF.